Listed below are T cell receptor beta chains from one sample, sequenced in a study of blood T cells in healthy people across ages. MiXCR, applied by TCRdb to the 5' RACE reads, yields one record per CDR3 protein. The sample consists of hundreds of thousands of distinct CDR3 sequences, about 30% of them appearing once. Specimen: blood. These TCRs come from a woman aged 80 or older in good health. CDR3s include the opening cysteine and the closing phenylalanine or tryptophan. D genes are given only for firm matches. A clone size is listed for some rows: how often the clone was seen (once, few, many), or a class if it is expanded.

D,J,V,size,CDR3,DNA
NA,TRBJ1-2,TRBV5-8,few,CASSLGFHGYTF,TGTGCCAGCAGCTTGGGGTTCCATGGCTACACCTTC
NA,TRBJ2-1,TRBV5-1,many,CASSLAITSSYNEQFF,TGCGCCAGCAGCTTGGCCATAACGAGCTCCTACAATGAGCAGTTCTTC
NA,TRBJ2-5,TRBV20-1,many,CSARRMGGQETQYF,TGCAGTGCTAGACGTATGGGGGGCCAGGAGACCCAGTACTTC
NA,TRBJ2-1,TRBV15,many,CATSRVGSSEQFF,TGTGCCACCAGCAGAGTCGGGAGTAGTGAGCAGTTCTTC
NA,TRBJ1-6,TRBV12-3/TRBV12-4,many,CASVPMGGNSPLHF,TGTGCCAGCGTCCCCATGGGGGGTAATTCACCCCTCCACTTT
TRBD2,TRBJ2-5,TRBV7-2,many,CASSLGEGSKETQYF,TGTGCCAGCAGCTTAGGGGAGGGCAGTAAAGAGACCCAGTACTTC
NA,TRBJ2-6,TRBV27,NA,CASSLTVRGPGANVLTF,TGTGCCAGCAGTTTAACGGTAAGAGGACCTGGGGCCAACGTCCTGACTTTC
TRBD1,TRBJ1-1,TRBV7-8,NA,CASSLQGGQGLNTEAFF,TGTGCCAGCAGCCTCCAAGGAGGACAGGGACTGAACACTGAAGCTTTCTTT
TRBD2,TRBJ2-5,TRBV11-2,many,CASSLTGGSGGKETQYF,TGTGCCAGCAGCCTAACCGGTGGTAGCGGGGGGAAAGAGACCCAGTACTTC
TRBD1,TRBJ1-2,TRBV20-1,once,CSARGTLGQGPGYTF,TGCAGTGCTAGGGGTACATTGGGACAGGGCCCTGGCTACACCTTC
NA,TRBJ2-2,TRBV7-3,NA,CVSSRQVPRLAGELFF,TGTGTCAGCAGCCGACAGGTACCACGCCTTGCCGGGGAGCTGTTTTTT
TRBD2,TRBJ2-7,TRBV20-1,many,CSARGAGGPYEQYF,TGCAGTGCTAGGGGCGCGGGGGGTCCCTACGAGCAGTACTTC
TRBD2,TRBJ2-5,TRBV9,many,CASSVASGGVYEQYF,TGTGCCAGCAGCGTAGCTAGCGGGGGGGTATATGAGCAGTACTTC
TRBD1,TRBJ1-1,TRBV10-3,few,CAISALRDRSGNTEAFF,TGTGCCATCAGTGCCCTCCGGGACAGATCTGGGAACACTGAAGCTTTCTTT
NA,TRBJ2-5,TRBV4-1,NA,CASSQDIKETQYF,TGCGCCAGCAGCCAAGATATTAAAGAGACCCAGTACTTC
NA,TRBJ2-7,TRBV5-1,NA,CASSLEASSYNEQYF,TGCGCCAGCAGCTTGGAGGCTAGCTCCTACAATGAGCAGTACTTC
NA,TRBJ2-1,TRBV6-1,many,CASRRDRSGYEQFF,TGTGCCAGCCGTCGCGACAGGAGCGGATATGAGCAGTTCTTC
NA,TRBJ1-2,TRBV30,NA,CAWQRGNYGYTF,TGTGCCTGGCAACGGGGGAACTATGGCTACACCTTC
NA,TRBJ1-6,TRBV27,many,CASSLGDYNSPLHF,TGTGCCAGCAGTTTGGGGGACTATAATTCACCCCTCCACTTT
NA,TRBJ2-3,TRBV4-2,NA,CASSLDLTSRGVSTDTQYF,TGTGCCAGCAGCCTGGACCTGACTAGCAGGGGGGTGAGCACAGATACGCAGTATTTT
TRBD1,TRBJ1-4,TRBV30,NA,CALQGDSEKLFF,TGTGCCCTACAGGGGGATAGTGAAAAACTGTTTTTT
NA,TRBJ1-6,TRBV20-1,many,CSARDHQRGGSPLHF,TGCAGTGCTAGAGATCATCAGAGGGGCGGGTCACCCCTCCACTTT
NA,TRBJ2-1,TRBV30,NA,CAWSVSGTSSNKQFF,TGTGCCTGGAGTGTGAGTGGGACTTCAAGCAATAAGCAGTTCTTC
TRBD1,TRBJ1-5,TRBV19,NA,CASSIRGTVHNQPQHF,TGTGCCAGTAGTATAAGGGGGACAGTACACAATCAGCCCCAGCATTTT
NA,TRBJ2-3,TRBV5-1,NA,CASSLESLYTDTQYF,TGCGCCAGCAGCTTGGAATCCCTCTACACAGATACGCAGTATTTT
NA,TRBJ2-1,TRBV30,few,CAWSVRTDEEQFF,TGTGCCTGGAGTGTCCGTACCGACGAGGAGCAGTTCTTC